This record concerns one T cell receptor beta chain sequence. Its antigen is not known. The sample originates from a study of vaccination effects on CD4 cells after COVID-19. About the research overall: Samples were taken post-vaccine, and their median timing was 72 days after the second dose.

The data were produced by immunoSEQ multiplex PCR, yet TCRdb's version contains in-frame clones alone and is incomplete. Of about 50,000 clones detected, under 85% appear once; the ten largest clones hold over 13%. Whole-study results and caveats: After vaccination, at late timepoints, clones induced by infection and by vaccine contracted markedly.

V dropped 5 bases and J dropped 5 bases, with 10 bases sitting between them. The CDR3 loop spans 12 amino acids. Antigen-specific CD4+ T cells were expanded with viral peptide pools in the ViraFEST assay before sequencing. Upon completion of about 10 days in culture, CD4+ T cells were isolated. Either the BNT162b2 or mRNA-1273 vaccine was given to participants in two doses. According to the study, vaccine recipients showed no prior SARS-CoV-2 infection and negative nucleocapsid antibodies. At days 3 and 7, half of the medium was exchanged for IL-2 medium. Specimen: CD4+ T cells from PBMCs cultured with HCoV-OC43 spike peptides, collected after COVID-19 vaccination. Subset noted: HCoV-OC43 spike overlapping peptide pool stimulation. This sequence joins TRBV12-3 or TRBV12-4 and TRBJ2-7; D might be TRBD1 (8 bases). The receptor was derived from a human donor who received a COVID-19 vaccine. The CDR3 spells CASSTGGDEQYF. The CDR3 DNA reads TGTGCCAGCAGTACAGGGGGGGACGAGCAGTACTTC.